The rows below give T cell receptor beta chains drawn from one sample of a study of T cell responses to AZD1222 COVID-19 vaccine. Method: immunoSEQ multiplex PCR; TCRdb's copy keeps in-frame clones and lacks some. The data contain approximately 120,000 clones, about 88% of them singletons. This sample comprised peripheral blood, obtained on day 0 of AZD1222 vaccination. These TCRs come from an adult in good health. The CDR3 runs from the conserved cysteine through the conserved F or W. The D gene is left open where the match is weak. The size entry is marked missing in some rows and otherwise reads once, few, many or a size class.

d_gene | j_gene | abundance | v_gene | CDR3nt | CDR3aa
- | TRBJ2-2 | - | TRBV7-3 | TGTGCCAGCAGCCTCCGAGGACGGTACACCGGGGAGCTGTTTTTT | CASSLRGRYTGELFF
- | TRBJ2-7 | - | TRBV7-2 | TGTGCCAGCAGCTTAGGCCACAACTCCTACGAGCAGTACTTC | CASSLGHNSYEQYF
- | TRBJ2-3 | once | TRBV5-1 | TGCGCCAGCAGCTTTGGGTATAGCACAGATACGCAGTATTTT | CASSFGYSTDTQYF
- | TRBJ1-4 | - | TRBV3-1/TRBV3-2 | TGTGCCAGCAGCCAGACAACAGAGGAAAAACTGTTTTTT | CASSQTTEEKLFF
TRBD1 | TRBJ2-2 | - | TRBV19 | TGTGCCAGTAGTAGGGGGACAGGTACGAACACCGGGGAGCTGTTTTTT | CASSRGTGTNTGELFF
TRBD1 | TRBJ1-6 | - | TRBV19 | TGTGCCAGTAGTCAGTCGGACAGGGGACAATCACCCCTCCACTTT | CASSQSDRGQSPLHF
- | TRBJ1-1 | - | TRBV5-6 | TGTGCCAGCAGTCGGTCAGGCCAGGGAAGGGGCACTGAAGCTTTCTTT | CASSRSGQGRGTEAFF
TRBD1 | TRBJ1-1 | few | TRBV6-5 | TGTGCCAGCAGTAATACCGGGACAGGGTATACTGAAGCTTTCTTT | CASSNTGTGYTEAFF
- | TRBJ2-1 | once | TRBV11-3 | TGTGCCAGCAGCTTACGTCAGGGCAGATACAATGAGCAGTTCTTC | CASSLRQGRYNEQFF
TRBD1 | TRBJ1-5 | - | TRBV19 | TGTGCCAGTAGTACCGGGACAGGGAGGGAGGCCCAGCATTTT | CASSTGTGREAQHF
- | TRBJ1-2 | once | TRBV29-1 | TGCAGCGTTGAATCAAGGCAAAGCCGGCTTGGCTACACCTTC | CSVESRQSRLGYTF
TRBD1 | TRBJ2-6 | - | TRBV19 | TGTGCCAGTAGTATCGGGACAGGCAGGGAGGCCGGGGCCAACGTCCTGACTTTC | CASSIGTGREAGANVLTF
- | TRBJ1-2 | - | TRBV7-2 | TGTGCCAGCAGCTTAGTCGTGAAGACGCTAGCTCCCTATGGCTACACCTTC | CASSLVVKTLAPYGYTF
TRBD2 | TRBJ2-7 | - | TRBV7-9 | TGTGCCAGCAGCTTAGGGTTTGCGGGAGGGGCCTCCTACGAGCAGTACTTC | CASSLGFAGGASYEQYF
- | TRBJ1-1 | - | TRBV18 | TGTGCCAGCTCACCGGGGGGGGTGAACACTGAAGCTTTCTTT | CASSPGGVNTEAFF
TRBD1 | TRBJ1-1 | - | TRBV29-1 | TGCAGCGTTGGGACAGGGCAATCCTTGAACACTGAAGCTTTCTTT | CSVGTGQSLNTEAFF
- | TRBJ1-5 | - | TRBV3-1/TRBV3-2 | TGTGCCAGCAGCCAAGGCCCCAATCAGCCCCAGCATTTT | CASSQGPNQPQHF
TRBD1 | TRBJ1-2 | - | TRBV5-4 | TGTGCCAGCAGCCCAGGGGGGCAGTTCTATGGCTACACCTTC | CASSPGGQFYGYTF
TRBD1 | TRBJ2-1 | once | TRBV5-5 | TGTGCCAGCAGCTTAACAGGGGGCCCCTACAATGAGCAGTTCTTC | CASSLTGGPYNEQFF
- | TRBJ2-1 | - | TRBV5-1 | TGCGCCAGCAGCTTGGTGGCAGGGTTTCACAATGAGCAGTTCTTC | CASSLVAGFHNEQFF
- | TRBJ2-1 | - | TRBV4-2 | TGTGCCAGCAGCCAAGAACAGGGCGCCTACAATGAGCAGTTCTTC | CASSQEQGAYNEQFF
- | TRBJ2-5 | - | TRBV2 | TGTGCCAGCGGCCGGGAGAGGAAGGTTGAGACCCAGTACTTC | CASGRERKVETQYF
- | TRBJ2-3 | - | TRBV28 | TGTGCCAGCAGTCTGAAAACAGATACGCAGTATTTT | CASSLKTDTQYF
- | TRBJ1-1 | - | TRBV7-9 | TGTGCCAGCAGCTTAGTTGCTACGAACACTGAAGCTTTCTTT | CASSLVATNTEAFF
TRBD2 | TRBJ2-5 | - | TRBV7-2 | TGTGCCAGCAGCCCCCAGCCCCTTCTAGCGGGGGAAGAGACCCAGTACTTC | CASSPQPLLAGEETQYF
- | TRBJ2-2 | - | TRBV15 | TGTGCCACCAGCCCTTTTGGACTGGCGGGCACCGGGGAGCTGTTTTTT | CATSPFGLAGTGELFF
- | TRBJ1-1 | once | TRBV5-6 | TGTGCCAGCATCCCGAGGGGGAGTACTGAAGCTTTCTTT | CASIPRGSTEAFF
TRBD1 | TRBJ1-4 | - | TRBV29-1 | TGCAGCGTTCAAAGACAGGGTTTGGAAAAACTGTTTTTT | CSVQRQGLEKLFF
TRBD1 | TRBJ1-5 | - | TRBV2 | TGTGCCAGCAGTGAAAGGCAGGGGGGAAATCAGCCCCAGCATTTT | CASSERQGGNQPQHF
- | TRBJ2-5 | - | TRBV19 | TGTGCCAGTAGTATTGGAGGGCTCGGGGAGACCCAGTACTTC | CASSIGGLGETQYF
TRBD2 | TRBJ2-1 | - | TRBV6-5 | TGTGCCAGCAGTTACCCGCTAGCGGGAGTATATGAGCAGTTCTTC | CASSYPLAGVYEQFF
TRBD2 | TRBJ2-7 | - | TRBV9 | TGTGCCAGCAGCGTGGGAGGGAGCTCCTACGAGCAGTACTTC | CASSVGGSSYEQYF
- | TRBJ1-1 | - | TRBV7-8 | TGTGCCAGCAGCCTGAATCTGGGACACAACACTGAAGCTTTCTTT | CASSLNLGHNTEAFF
- | TRBJ1-2 | - | TRBV6-5 | TGTGCCAGCTTTCCCCGGGACGGCCTCTATGGCTACACCTTC | CASFPRDGLYGYTF
- | TRBJ1-5 | - | TRBV12-3/TRBV12-4 | TGTGCCAGCAGTGCAAGCAATCAGCCCCAGCATTTT | CASSASNQPQHF
- | TRBJ2-5 | - | TRBV9 | TGTGCCAGCAGCGTAGTCGGGAGTGAGACCCAGTACTTC | CASSVVGSETQYF
TRBD1 | TRBJ2-2 | - | TRBV5-1 | TGCGCCAGCAGCTTGCCCACGACCACAGGGGGCAAATTCACCGGGGAGCTGTTTTTT | CASSLPTTTGGKFTGELFF
- | TRBJ2-7 | - | TRBV28 | TGTGCCAGCAGCGTTACAGGGTTTGCCTACGAGCAGTACTTC | CASSVTGFAYEQYF
- | TRBJ1-2 | - | TRBV28 | TGTGCCAGCAGTTCGAACTATGGCTACACCTTC | CASSSNYGYTF
- | TRBJ1-1 | - | TRBV29-1 | TGCAGCGTTGCCAGAGATATGCTGAACACTGAAGCTTTCTTT | CSVARDMLNTEAFF
- | TRBJ1-3 | - | TRBV6-1 | TGTGCCAGCAGTGAACCCCGCGGGGTGGGAAACACCATATATTTT | CASSEPRGVGNTIYF
- | TRBJ2-3 | once | TRBV27 | TGTGCCAGCAGTTCGCAGATAGGCACAGATACGCAGTATTTT | CASSSQIGTDTQYF
TRBD1 | TRBJ2-7 | - | TRBV18 | TGTGCCAGCTCCCTTTTCGGGACAGGAGTTTCCTACGAGCAGTACTTC | CASSLFGTGVSYEQYF
TRBD1 | TRBJ1-4 | - | TRBV9 | TGTGCCAGCAGCCCGAGACAGGGTGTTAATGAAAAACTGTTTTTT | CASSPRQGVNEKLFF
- | TRBJ2-7 | - | TRBV6-5 | TGTGCCAGCAGTTCCCGACCAAGCTCCTACGAGCAGTACTTC | CASSSRPSSYEQYF
TRBD2 | TRBJ2-3 | once | TRBV6-4 | TGTGCCAGCAGGAGGACTAGCGGGGGGGCAACAGATACGCAGTATTTT | CASRRTSGGATDTQYF
- | TRBJ1-1 | once | TRBV28 | TGTGCCAGCAGTTCCTTTTTGAGGGGGGCGGGCACTGAAGCTTTCTTT | CASSSFLRGAGTEAFF
- | TRBJ2-2 | - | TRBV12-3/TRBV12-4 | TGTGCCAGCAACGAGGCGAGGGCCGGGGAGCTGTTTTTT | CASNEARAGELFF
TRBD2 | TRBJ2-1 | once | TRBV6-5 | TGTGCCAGCAGGCCGCTTAGCGGGTCGTTCAATGAGCAGTTCTTC | CASRPLSGSFNEQFF
TRBD1 | TRBJ1-6 | - | TRBV6-5 | TGTGCCAGCATTGGGGACAGAAATTCACCCCTCCACTTT | CASIGDRNSPLHF
- | TRBJ1-1 | few | TRBV9 | TGTGCCAGCGGAGAATTGGGGGCGCCGAACACTGAAGCTTTCTTT | CASGELGAPNTEAFF
TRBD1 | TRBJ2-1 | few | TRBV5-1 | TGCGCCAGCAGCCCCCGGAGTCGGACAGGGGAAATCTTCAGCTCCTACAATGAGCAGTTCTTC | CASSPRSRTGEIFSSYNEQFF
- | TRBJ2-5 | - | TRBV27 | TGTGCCAGCGGACGGAACCAAGAGACCCAGTACTTC | CASGRNQETQYF